Sequencing of this T cell receptor beta chain was carried out in a study of tumor-infiltrating lymphocytes in primary liver carcinoma. On this clonotype: Its antigen is as yet unknown. One junction end disagrees with the germline gene, perhaps due to a read error.

Findings and caveats of the study: Each sample was bulk and unsorted; consequently, CD4+ and CD8+ repertoires were not compared.

The V gene's germline CDR1 is SEHNR and CDR2 FQNEAQ (reference sequence). The length of the CDR3 is 12 residues. Priming with a constant-region primer yielded TCR beta cDNA from 500 ng total RNA. Generation of the TCR beta libraries relied on three nested multiplex PCR rounds using slightly modified ARM-PCR. Running about 11 cycles apiece, the first two PCR rounds relied on TRBV1-TRBV30 forward primers together with a C-beta reverse primer. TCRdb called the multiplex PCR reads again in MiXCR, with one record for every CDR3 protein. The sample lists approximately 330,000 distinct CDR3 sequences, approximately 65% occurring once. They got blood RNA out of unsorted whole blood and also pulled out germline DNA. Treatment-naive at the time, the patients had chronic HBV infection.

The sequence derives from a man aged 35-49 years with primary liver carcinoma and hepatitis B virus infection. Specimen: peripheral blood. The chain joins TRBV7-9 to TRBJ2-7; no firm D call. The CDR3 DNA is TGTGCCAACAGCTTTACATCGTACGAGCAGTACTTC. Translation: CANSFTSYEQYF.